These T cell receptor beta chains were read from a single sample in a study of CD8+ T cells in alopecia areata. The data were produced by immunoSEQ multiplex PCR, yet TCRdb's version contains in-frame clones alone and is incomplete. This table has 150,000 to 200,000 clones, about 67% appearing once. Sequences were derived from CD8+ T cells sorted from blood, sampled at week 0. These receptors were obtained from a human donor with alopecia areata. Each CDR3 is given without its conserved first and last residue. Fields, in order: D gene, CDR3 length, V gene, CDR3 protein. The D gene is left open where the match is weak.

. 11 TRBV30 AWSPGGIDTQY
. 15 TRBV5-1 ASSWSAGRFVNTEAF
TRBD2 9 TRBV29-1 GGENTGELF
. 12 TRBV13 ASSLWGADEKLF
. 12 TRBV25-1 ASSARYGRDEQF
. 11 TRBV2 ASSDRATGELF
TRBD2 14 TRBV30 AWSDLLAGAQDTQY
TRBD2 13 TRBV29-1 SVEVEIAGAYEQY
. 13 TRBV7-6 ASSAQQGGNTEAF
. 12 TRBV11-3 ASSGHLNTGELF
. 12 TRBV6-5 ASSYSRGGTEAF
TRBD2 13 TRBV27 ASSWGGVSYNEQF
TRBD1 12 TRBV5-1 ASSPDRVDYGYT
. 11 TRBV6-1 ASRPDSSYEQY
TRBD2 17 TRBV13 ASSLRTSGGTSSYNEQF
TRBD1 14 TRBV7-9 ASSSNRGATNEKLF
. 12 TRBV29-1 SVEGLRAGNEQF
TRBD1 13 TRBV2 ASSALTGDGEKLF
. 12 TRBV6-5 ASSYERSSYEQY
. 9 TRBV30 AWNTGHGYT
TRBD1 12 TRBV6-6 ASSHGQGIAEAF
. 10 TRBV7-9 ASSTKDQPQH
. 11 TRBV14 ASRLQGTYEQY
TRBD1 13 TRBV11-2 ASSRGTDSNQPQH
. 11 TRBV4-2 ASSQGTHYGYT
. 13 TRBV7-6 ASSLGEGMNTEAF
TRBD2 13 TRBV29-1 SVDGPREGRETQY
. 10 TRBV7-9 ASSFINNEQF
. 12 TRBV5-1 ASSLEGHTGELF
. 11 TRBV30 AWSDRGANVLT
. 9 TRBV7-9 ASSASYEQY
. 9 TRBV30 AWRDPTAVT
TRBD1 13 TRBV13 ASSRGTDNNSPLH